The clone carrying this TCR beta chain was counted only a few times. The repertoire was sequenced with immunoSEQ multiplex PCR; TCRdb's copy has only in-frame clones and lacks some. The table records tens of thousands of clones, about 89% of them present only once. The sample belongs to a study of PD-1 blockade in classical Hodgkin lymphoma. Described time point: cycle 4 day 1 (C4D1), after less than 7 weeks of nivolumab. Every patient was affected by relapse after autologous stem cell transplantation, while exposure to brentuximab vedotin was not uniform. CDR1 and CDR2 from the germline V gene are SEHNR and FQNEAQ (reference sequence). V was cut by 5 bases and J by 7 bases, with 14 bases left in between. CDR3 length: 13 amino acids.

The chain has TRBV7-9 and TRBJ1-2; no reliable D call. The clonotype was recovered from a human donor with classical Hodgkin lymphoma. The sequencing here drew on peripheral blood mononuclear cells (PBMCs), taken before the fourth cycle of nivolumab. The CDR3 DNA sequence: TGTGCCAGCAGCCGTCCCGGATCGGGTGGCTACACCTTC. Protein: CASSRPGSGGYTF.